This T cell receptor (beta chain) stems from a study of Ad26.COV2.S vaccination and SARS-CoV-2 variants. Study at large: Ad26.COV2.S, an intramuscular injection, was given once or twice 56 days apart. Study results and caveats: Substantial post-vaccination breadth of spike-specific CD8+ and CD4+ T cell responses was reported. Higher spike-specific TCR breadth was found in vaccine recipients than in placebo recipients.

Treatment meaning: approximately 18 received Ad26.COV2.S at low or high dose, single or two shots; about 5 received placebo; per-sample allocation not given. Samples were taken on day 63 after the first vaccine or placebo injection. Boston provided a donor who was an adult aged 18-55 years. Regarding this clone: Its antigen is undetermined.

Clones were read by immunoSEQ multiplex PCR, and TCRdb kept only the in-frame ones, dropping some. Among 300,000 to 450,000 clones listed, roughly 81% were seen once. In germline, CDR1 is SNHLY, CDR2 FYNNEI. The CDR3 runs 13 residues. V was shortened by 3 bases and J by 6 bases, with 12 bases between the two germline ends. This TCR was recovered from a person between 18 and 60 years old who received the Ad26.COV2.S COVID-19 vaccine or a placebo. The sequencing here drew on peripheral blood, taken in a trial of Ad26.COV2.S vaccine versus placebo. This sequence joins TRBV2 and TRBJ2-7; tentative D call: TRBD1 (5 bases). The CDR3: CASSEEQGSEQYF. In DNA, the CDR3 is TGTGCCAGCAGTGAGGAGCAGGGCAGCGAGCAGTACTTC.